This T cell receptor (beta chain) derives from a study of control samples from healthy donors and cancer patients (dated by TCRdb to about 2020). The receptor library was made with the immunoSEQ multiplex PCR assay. TCRdb took this table from immuneACCESS and kept in-frame rearrangements with V and J called. Such tables lack part of the clones; where checked against another copy, unresolved V genes explain under half of the gap, and the rest is unexplained. The sample yields approximately 150,000 clones; 75% to 95% were counted once. The leading ten clones occupy 3% to 4% of the sample. CDR1 and CDR2 (SNHLY, FYNNEI) derive from the germline V gene. Trimmed from V: 5 bases; trimmed from J: 0 bases; junction bases lacking a gene match: 7. From the cysteine up to the phenylalanine, the CDR3 has a length of 16 residues. Kept here is only the CDR3 DNA, which spans 48 bases and is read in frame from base 1.

In regard to this clone: Its specific antigen is unknown. No base quality information exists; no much larger clone differs at one position.

The clonotype originates from a man aged 30-40 years in good health. The sample comprised blood. The V and J genes are TRBV2 and TRBJ1-1, and 9 bases in between align with TRBD1. The CDR3 reads CASSLTGGALNTEAFF. The nucleotide sequence is given as TGTGCCAGCAGTCTAACAGGGGGCGCTTTGAACACTGAAGCTTTCTTT.